The entry that follows covers one TCR beta chain sequence. No antigen is known for it. This entry belongs to a study of shared clonotypes between healthy human individuals. Sequenced by immunoSEQ multiplex PCR; TCRdb stores in-frame clones only, minus some. Found here are around 990,000 clones, roughly 80% of them singletons; the top ten hold roughly 0.9%. CDR1 and CDR2 (germline): WNHNN, SYGVQD (reference sequence). The length of the CDR3 is 15 residues. The germline V and J ends were trimmed by 6 bases and 2 bases, with 17 bases remaining between them. Points from the study as a whole: Exclusively blood specimens were collected; tissue repertoires likely differ.

Sequenced: memory CD4+ T cells from PBMCs. As to subset: CD45RA-negative fraction. The source of this sequence is a man between 18 and 35 years old in good health. Some clones in this sample may be carry-over from other donors' samples. The chain is built from TRBV10-1 and TRBJ2-7; the D gene could be TRBD1 or TRBD2 (5 bases each). CDR3 bases: TGCGCCAGCAGCTCAGGGAGTAGGGCAACCTACGAGCAGTACTTC. Protein product: CASSSGSRATYEQYF.